Listed here are 2 T cell receptor beta chains from one sample, sequenced in a study of T cell changes during pregnancy in multiple sclerosis (dated by TCRdb to between 2018 and 2020). The library was built by means of the immunoSEQ multiplex PCR assay. TCRdb took over this immuneACCESS table, retaining in-frame rearrangements with V and J assigned. Such tables are incomplete; in checked studies, under half of the missing clones stem from an unresolved V gene, and the remainder is unexplained. The sample data list around 75,000 clones, and about 93% of these were observed just once. 0.13% to 0.15% of the sample is in the top ten clones. Here the sequenced sample was CD4+ T cells from peripheral blood mononuclear cells, taken after pregnancy. These receptors were collected from a female donor with multiple sclerosis, enrolled in a pregnancy study.

The J gene is TRBJ2-7, the V gene TRBV19; 12 bases align to TRBD1. This CDR3 has 15 residues. CDR1 is LNHDA and CDR2 is SQIVND in the germline V gene (reference sequence). V was clipped by 5 bases and J by 3 bases; unmatched bases: 5. CDR3 sequence reads: CASSSWDRGLYEQYF. CDR3 in DNA: TGTGCCAGTAGTTCTTGGGACAGGGGGCTCTACGAGCAGTACTTC.

Comments on this clone: An end of the junction differs from the germline gene, which may be a read error. This chain connects TRBV7-2 to TRBJ2-3; the D is unclear. The CDR3 length is 15 residues. CDR1 is SGHTA, CDR2 FQGNSA, per germline. CDR3 nucleotides: TGTGCCAGCAGCTCCGAGGCACGCCGCACGGATACGCAGTATTTT. Its protein is CASSSEARRTDTQYF.